The 8 T cell receptor beta chains below were found in one sample sequenced in a study of T cell changes during pregnancy in multiple sclerosis. Sequencing used immunoSEQ multiplex PCR; TCRdb keeps in-frame clones, though not all of them. The data show roughly 36,000 clones, roughly 93% seen once. The starting material was peripheral blood, obtained in the second trimester of pregnancy. Every receptor here comes from a female donor in good health, enrolled as a control in a pregnancy study.

The chain has TRBV6-5 and TRBJ1-2; 7 bases fit TRBD1. V shed 7 bases, J shed 6 bases, and the junction held 8 bases outside the gene matches. The CDR3 spans 13 residues. The V gene's germline CDR1 is MNHEY and CDR2 SVGAGI. This CDR3 reads CASNRGQGDGYTF. CDR3 sequence (DNA): TGTGCCAGCAATAGGGGGCAGGGCGATGGCTACACCTTC.

This sequence joins TRBV5-1 and TRBJ2-5; TRBD2 agrees at 10 bases. Germline assignment: CDR1 SGHRS and CDR2 YFSETQ. The CDR3 consists of 15 residues. Trimming cost V 2 bases and J 2 bases; bases outside gene matches: 3. The CDR3 coding sequence is TGCGCCAGCAGCTTAGGGACTAGCGAACAAGAGACCCAGTACTTC. Its protein product is CASSLGTSEQETQYF.

This rearrangement joins TRBV19 to TRBJ2-7, with 8 bases aligning to TRBD1. J gave up 3 bases and V 5 bases, and 6 bases lay outside the gene matches. The CDR3 covers 14 residues. Per germline, CDR1 LNHDA and CDR2 SQIVND (reference sequence). The CDR3 DNA reads TGTGCCAGTAGTGCTCAGGGGGCGTACTACGAGCAGTACTTC. It codes for CASSAQGAYYEQYF.

This clone showed up just a few times. The V gene is TRBV6-1, the J gene TRBJ1-5, with 10 bases matching TRBD1. Germline V gene data show CDR1 as MNHNS and CDR2 as SASEGT. The CDR3 loop spans 15 amino acids. V lost 6 bases and J lost 4; bases outside the gene matches: 6. The CDR3: CASRTGQGLNQPQHF. CDR3 sequence (DNA): TGTGCCAGCAGGACGGGACAGGGGTTGAATCAGCCCCAGCATTTT.

V usage is TRBV19 and J usage is TRBJ2-2; 7 bases are shared with TRBD2. The CDR3 covers 15 residues. Trimming removed 7 bases from V and 7 bases from J; junction bases left unmatched: 12. In germline, CDR1 is LNHDA, CDR2 SQIVND (reference sequence). DNA of the CDR3: TGTGCCAGTAATACGGGACTAAAAGATGGCGGGGAGCTGTTTTTT. This encodes CASNTGLKDGGELFF.

The rearrangement joins TRBV7-8 to TRBJ2-4; D uncertain. The germline V gene has CDR1 SGHVS and CDR2 FQNEAQ. The CDR3 runs 16 residues. Trimming removed 1 base at V and 0 bases at J, with 10 bases between. As DNA, the CDR3 is TGTGCCAGCAGCTTAGAGAGGTTCTTAGCCAAAAACATTCAGTACTTC. Protein: CASSLERFLAKNIQYF.

This chain links TRBV18 with TRBJ2-5; 7 nucleotides match TRBD1. Germline CDR1 reads KGHSH; CDR2 reads LQKENI. The CDR3 contains 15 residues. V gave up 3 bases and J gave up 1 base; unmatched junction bases: 5. The CDR3: CASSPRTGTQETQYF. The CDR3 nucleotides are TGTGCCAGCTCACCCCGGACAGGCACCCAAGAGACCCAGTACTTC.

This clone was seen once. Here the CDR3 reads CASSSGAHRNEQYF. The CDR3 nucleotides read TGTGCCAGCAGTTCCGGAGCACACAGGAACGAGCAGTACTTC. The V call is TRBV28, the J call TRBJ2-7; D may be TRBD1 (5 bases). The CDR3 has 14 amino acids. With 4 bases removed from V and 5 bases from J, the gap between germline ends came to 15 bases. Germline V gene lookup returns CDR1 MDHEN and CDR2 SYDVKM.